This passage covers 27 T cell receptor beta chains from one sample sequenced in a study of radiotherapy plus CTLA-4 blockade in lung cancer (dated by TCRdb to between 2017 and 2018). Receptors were amplified or captured by the immunoSEQ multiplex PCR assay. This is the immuneACCESS table as TCRdb keeps it, with only in-frame sequences that have V and J called. A part of the clones is gone; compared with another copy, unresolved V genes explain less than half, and the rest is unexplained. Across this sample there are 90,000 or so clones, with around 87% seen only once. Jointly, the top ten make up 2% to 2.5% of the sample. The sample consisted of peripheral blood, taken from a patient treated with radiotherapy plus ipilimumab. The origin of the receptors is a human donor with non-small cell lung cancer who had a partial response to radiotherapy plus ipilimumab.

The chain has TRBV19 and TRBJ2-1, with 10 bases aligning to TRBD1. J gave up 8 bases and V 4 bases, and 5 bases lay outside the gene matches. This CDR3 comprises 14 residues. Germline V gene data show CDR1 as LNHDA and CDR2 as SQIVND (reference sequence). CDR3 sequence (DNA): TGTGCCAGTAGTAAGGGACAGGGGTATGATGAGCAGTTCTTC. Encoded protein: CASSKGQGYDEQFF.

This rearrangement joins TRBV5-4 to TRBJ2-1; D possibly corresponds to TRBD2 (6 bases). The CDR3 loop spans 18 amino acids. The germline gives CDR1 SGHNT, CDR2 YYREEE (reference sequence). Trimming removed 0 bases at V and 0 bases at J, with 16 bases between. The CDR3 sequence: CASSLARGSGYSYNEQFF. The CDR3, as DNA: TGTGCCAGCAGCTTGGCTCGGGGGTCGGGATACTCCTACAATGAGCAGTTCTTC.

V is TRBV10-3 and J is TRBJ1-4; 8 nucleotides match TRBD1. This CDR3 is built from 14 residues. V dropped 6 bases and J dropped 7; count of bases not matched to a gene: 7. Germline V gives CDR1 ENHRY, CDR2 SYGVKD. CDR3 bases: TGTGCCATCAGGAACCCGGGACAGGCTGAAAAACTGTTTTTT. Its protein product is CAIRNPGQAEKLFF.

The V call is TRBV5-1, the J call TRBJ2-3, with 8 nucleotides matching TRBD2. Germline V gives CDR1 SGHRS, CDR2 YFSETQ. With V trimmed by 2 bases and J by 8 bases, 4 bases remained unmatched. This CDR3 has 13 residues. CDR3 sequence (DNA): TGCGCCAGCAGCTTTGCCGGGGGGGGTACGCAGTATTTT. Amino acid sequence: CASSFAGGGTQYF. Full variable domain (remainder filled in from reference TRBV5-1 and TRBJ2-3): KAGVTQTPRYLIKTRGQQVTLSCSPISGHRSVSWYQQTPGQGLQFLFEYFSETQRNKGNFPGRFSGRQFSNSRSEMNVSTLELGDSALYLCASSFAGGGTQYFGPGTRLTVL.

The chain joins TRBV6-5 to TRBJ2-3, with 8 bases fitting TRBD2. The CDR3 sequence is 15 residues long. Germline V gene data show CDR1 as MNHEY and CDR2 as SVGAGI. V lost 5 bases, J lost 0 bases, and 4 bases stayed unmatched. Written as DNA, the CDR3 is TGTGCCAGCAGTCCAGCGGGAGAGAGCACAGATACGCAGTATTTT. Its translation: CASSPAGESTDTQYF.

This chain joins TRBV19 and TRBJ1-1; D call uncertain. Trimming cost V 5 bases and J 5 bases, with 12 bases left between them. CDR1 is LNHDA, CDR2 SQIVND, per germline (reference sequence). This CDR3 contains 13 residues. The CDR3 loop is CASSARTGTEAFF. The CDR3 DNA follows: TGTGCCAGTAGTGCCCGGACTGGGACTGAAGCTTTCTTT.

The rearrangement links TRBV19 to TRBJ2-2; D may be TRBD2 (5 bases). Germline CDR1 reads LNHDA; CDR2 reads SQIVND (reference sequence). The CDR3 contains 16 residues. Trimming removed 4 bases from V and 1 base from J, with 13 bases in between. The DNA for the CDR3 is TGTGCCAGTAGTACGTTCGGCGGGCGGAACACCGGGGAGCTGTTTTTT. Translated, it gives CASSTFGGRNTGELFF.

This chain connects TRBV29-1 to TRBJ2-1; 8 bases line up with TRBD2. Trimming removed 0 bases from V and 8 bases from J; junction bases left unmatched: 12. CDR1 and CDR2 (germline): SQVTM, ANQGSEA. The CDR3 is 16 residues long. The CDR3 here is CSVEDQASGSRDEQFF. The CDR3 nucleotides are TGCAGCGTTGAAGATCAGGCTAGCGGGTCTCGGGATGAGCAGTTCTTC.

The rearrangement joins TRBV7-8 to TRBJ1-5; D is uncertain. The V end lost 4 bases, the J end lost 3 bases, and 7 bases lay between the germline ends. Germline values: CDR1 SGHVS, CDR2 FQNEAQ. This CDR3 region has 13 residues. This chain's CDR3 is CASSSVDNQPQHF. CDR3 nucleotide sequence: TGTGCCAGCAGCTCGGTAGACAATCAGCCCCAGCATTTT.

This clone has just one count. The chain carries TRBV29-1 and TRBJ1-1, with D hard to call. CDR3 length: 13 residues. Germline CDR1 reads SQVTM; CDR2 reads ANQGSEA. V was cut by 4 bases and J by 3 bases, with 12 bases left in between. CDR3 amino acids: CSVAARKDTEAFF. CDR3 sequence (DNA): TGCAGCGTTGCCGCGAGGAAGGACACTGAAGCTTTCTTT.

The chain recombines TRBV13 with TRBJ2-1; 8 nucleotides line up with TRBD2. This CDR3 is 15 amino acids long. J was trimmed by 3 bases and V by 8 bases; bases with no gene match: 9. Germline V gene data show CDR1 as PRHDT and CDR2 as FYEKMQ (reference sequence). The CDR3 region is CASVGESGGYNEQFF. CDR3 DNA sequence: TGTGCCAGCGTAGGGGAGAGCGGGGGCTACAATGAGCAGTTCTTC. The full variable domain, its missing parts supplied by reference TRBV13 and TRBJ2-1, is AAGVIQSPRHLIKEKRETATLKCYPIPRHDTVYWYQQGPGQDPQFLISFYEKMQSDKGSIPDRFSAQQFSDYHSELNMSSLELGDSALYFCASVGESGGYNEQFFGPGTRLTVL.

The rearrangement links TRBV6-1 to TRBJ1-1; perhaps TRBD1 as D (6 bases). Germline V gene lookup returns CDR1 MNHNS and CDR2 SASEGT. The CDR3 has 14 residues. V lost 6 bases to trimming and J lost 1 base, with 12 bases between them. CDR3 in DNA: TGTGCCAGCAGCTACAGGGAGGGGAACACTGAAGCTTTCTTT. Its protein product is CASSYREGNTEAFF.

The chain carries TRBV28 and TRBJ2-2; possibly TRBD1 for D (6 bases). This CDR3 has 14 amino acids. The V gene lost 5 bases and the J gene lost 1 base, with 8 bases spanning the gap. Germline CDR1 and CDR2: MDHEN and SYDVKM. Here the CDR3 DNA reads TGTGCCAGCAGTACAGGGCTGAACACCGGGGAGCTGTTTTTT. The encoded protein is CASSTGLNTGELFF.

The rearrangement joins TRBV12-5 to TRBJ2-2; TRBD2 agrees at 8 bases. Trimming at V came to 7 bases and at J to 5 bases, leaving 9 bases not matched to a gene. This CDR3 contains 15 residues. The germline V gene has CDR1 LGHNT and CDR2 FRNRAP. The CDR3 sequence: CASAGSLAGTGELFF. CDR3 in DNA: TGTGCTAGTGCCGGGAGTTTAGCGGGAACCGGGGAGCTGTTTTTT.

This chain links TRBV20-1 with TRBJ1-2; D may be TRBD1 (6 bases). This CDR3 has 11 residues. Trimming shortened V by 6 bases and J by 8 bases, and 13 bases separated the two germline ends. Germline V gene sequence: CDR1 DFQATT, CDR2 SNEGSKA (reference sequence). In DNA form, the CDR3 reads TGCAGTGCGTTCTTACAGGGAGGCTACACCTTC. Translated: CSAFLQGGYTF.

The gene calls are TRBV5-6 and TRBJ1-5; perhaps TRBD1 as D (5 bases). The CDR3 consists of 14 residues. Looked up from germline, CDR1 is SGHDT and CDR2 is YYEEEE. V was pared by 4 bases and J by 6 bases, with 14 bases between. CDR3 nucleotide sequence: TGTGCCAGCAGCCCAGCAGGGTCAGTTCAGCCCCAGCATTTT. It specifies CASSPAGSVQPQHF.

The chain links TRBV6-5 to TRBJ1-1, with TRBD1 matching 9 bases. The CDR3 runs 14 residues. The germline V gene has CDR1 MNHEY and CDR2 SVGAGI. V was pared by 7 bases and J by 6 bases, with 9 bases of the junction left unmatched. CDR3 region: CASIVTGGRSEAFF. CDR3 nucleotide sequence: TGTGCCAGCATCGTGACAGGGGGACGCTCTGAAGCTTTCTTT.

The chain employs TRBV15 and TRBJ2-7; 7 positions match TRBD1. CDR1 is LNHNV and CDR2 is YYDKDF in the germline V gene (reference sequence). The CDR3 length is 14 residues. Trimming took 3 bases from V and 5 from J; bases not matched to a gene: 7. CDR3 amino acids: CATSSYGQVHEQYV. CDR3 DNA sequence: TGTGCCACCAGCAGCTATGGACAGGTCCACGAGCAGTACGTC.

The chain has TRBV28 and TRBJ1-6; 9 bases agree with TRBD1. Germline trimming cut 5 bases from V and 7 bases from J; bases unmatched to any gene: 9. The germline gives CDR1 MDHEN, CDR2 SYDVKM. The CDR3 contains 16 residues. The CDR3 nucleotides read TGTGCCAGCAGTAGTCCGGGACAGGGAAGCAATTCACCCCTCCACTTT. It is translated as CASSSPGQGSNSPLHF.

V gene TRBV6-5 combines with J gene TRBJ2-5; 7 bases line up with TRBD1. J gave up 4 bases and V 10 bases, and 6 bases lay outside the gene matches. The CDR3 loop spans 12 amino acids. CDR1 is MNHEY, CDR2 SVGAGI, per germline. This CDR3 is CATATGRETQYF. The CDR3 region has the DNA TGTGCCACCGCGACAGGGAGAGAGACCCAGTACTTC.

The chain has TRBV30 and TRBJ2-3; 11 positions match TRBD2. V shed 0 bases, J shed 2 bases, and the junction held 7 bases outside the gene matches. Germline V lookup: CDR1 GTSNPN, CDR2 SVGIG (reference sequence). The length of the CDR3 is 17 residues. The CDR3 spells CAWSVRRTSGSTDTQYF. CDR3 sequence (DNA): TGTGCCTGGAGTGTACGGAGGACTAGCGGGTCCACAGATACGCAGTATTTT.

The DNA of the CDR3 is TGCGCCAGCAGCCAGGGACAGGGGCTGACGAACACTGAAGCTTTCTTT. Its translation: CASSQGQGLTNTEAFF. This chain connects TRBV4-1 to TRBJ1-1, with TRBD1 matching 10 bases. The germline gives CDR1 MGHRA, CDR2 YSYEKL. V gave up 3 bases and J gave up 1 base; unmatched junction bases: 5. This CDR3 is 16 amino acids long.

The chain carries TRBV9 and TRBJ1-4; D remains unclear. Germline V gene lookup returns CDR1 SGDLS and CDR2 YYNGEE. The CDR3 runs 15 residues. The V and J ends lost 0 bases and 0 bases respectively, with 6 bases between them. The CDR3 here is CASSVGAATNEKLFF. The CDR3 region has the DNA TGTGCCAGCAGCGTAGGGGCAGCAACTAATGAAAAACTGTTTTTT.

By its share, this clone is medium-sized. The V call is TRBV27, the J call TRBJ1-1, with 7 bases aligning to TRBD1. Trimming removed 7 bases from V and 1 base from J; junction bases left unmatched: 6. The germline gives CDR1 MNHEY, CDR2 SMNVEV (reference sequence). There are 14 residues in the CDR3. CDR3 in DNA: TGTGCCAGCAACCGACAGGGCCCGAACACTGAAGCTTTCTTT. This sequence encodes CASNRQGPNTEAFF.

The chain uses TRBV7-3 and TRBJ1-4; the match to TRBD1 covers 8 bases. Germline-derived CDR1 and CDR2 are SGHTA and FQGTGA. CDR3 size: 15 residues. V dropped 5 bases and J dropped 8; count of bases not matched to a gene: 10. This CDR3 is CASSSSGGGFEKLFF. For the CDR3, the DNA is TGTGCCAGCAGCAGTTCAGGGGGCGGATTCGAAAAACTGTTTTTT.

This chain uses TRBV9 with TRBJ2-7; perhaps TRBD1 as D (6 bases). Trimming stripped 0 bases from V and 2 bases from J, with 9 bases between. This CDR3 comprises 14 residues. Germline V gene sequence: CDR1 SGDLS, CDR2 YYNGEE. This CDR3 is CASSVGRGTYEQYF. DNA of the CDR3: TGTGCCAGCAGCGTAGGCAGGGGAACCTACGAGCAGTACTTC.

The V and J genes are TRBV14 and TRBJ2-7; maybe TRBD2 (5 bases). This CDR3 has 14 amino acids. Germline values: CDR1 SGHDN, CDR2 FVKESK. Trimming pared 4 bases from V and 1 base from J, leaving 11 bases between. CDR3 DNA sequence: TGTGCCAGCAGCCGGAGCGGTAATTCCTACGAGCAGTACGTC. It codes for CASSRSGNSYEQYV.